This T cell receptor (beta chain) was captured by sequencing in a study of blood T cell repertoires in COVID-19. This clone was observed a handful of times. Generated by immunoSEQ multiplex PCR, the TCRdb table keeps only in-frame clones and is missing some. Of around 170,000 clones listed, more than 90% are singletons. Germline CDR1 is SGHAT and CDR2 is FQNNGV. V shed 1 base and J shed 1 base, with 10 bases lying between them. CDR3 length: 15 residues. The sample taken for sequencing was peripheral blood. The TCR was taken from a man between 50 and 59 years old with acute or convalescent COVID-19. This chain links TRBV11-2 with TRBJ2-5, with D possibly matching TRBD1 (5 bases). The CDR3 loop is CASSLVPGLQETQYF. CDR3 nucleotides: TGTGCCAGCAGCTTAGTGCCAGGGCTCCAAGAGACCCAGTACTTC. The entire variable domain, with the rest obtained from reference TRBV11-2 and TRBJ2-5, is as follows: EAGVAQSPRYKIIEKRQSVAFWCNPISGHATLYWYQQILGQGPKLLIQFQNNGVVDDSQLPKDRFSAERLKGVDSTLKIQPAKLEDSAVYLCASSLVPGLQETQYFGPGTRLLVL.